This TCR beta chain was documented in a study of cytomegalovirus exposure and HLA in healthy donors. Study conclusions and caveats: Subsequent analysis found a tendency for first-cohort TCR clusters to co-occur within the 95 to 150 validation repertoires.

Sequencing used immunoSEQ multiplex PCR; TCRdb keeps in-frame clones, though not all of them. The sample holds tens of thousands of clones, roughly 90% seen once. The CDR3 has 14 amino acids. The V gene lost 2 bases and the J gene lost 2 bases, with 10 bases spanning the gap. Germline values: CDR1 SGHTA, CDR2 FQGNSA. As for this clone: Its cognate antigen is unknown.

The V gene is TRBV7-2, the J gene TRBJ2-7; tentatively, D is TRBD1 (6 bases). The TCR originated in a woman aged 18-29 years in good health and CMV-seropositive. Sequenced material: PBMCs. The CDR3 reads CASSLMGQTYEQYF. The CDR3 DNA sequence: TGTGCCAGCAGCTTAATGGGACAAACCTACGAGCAGTACTTC.